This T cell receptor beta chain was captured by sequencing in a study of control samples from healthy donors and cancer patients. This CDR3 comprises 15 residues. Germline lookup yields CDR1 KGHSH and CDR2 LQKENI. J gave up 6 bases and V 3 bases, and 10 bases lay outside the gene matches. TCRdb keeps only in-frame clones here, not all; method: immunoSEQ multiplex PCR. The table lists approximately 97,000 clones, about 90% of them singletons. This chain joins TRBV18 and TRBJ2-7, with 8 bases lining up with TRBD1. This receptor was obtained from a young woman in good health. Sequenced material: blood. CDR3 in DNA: TGTGCCAGCTCACCCATTGGACAGGGAGCAGGCGAGCAGTACTTC. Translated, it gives CASSPIGQGAGEQYF.